This T cell receptor beta chain was sequenced during a study of control samples from healthy donors and cancer patients. V gave up 6 bases and J gave up 7 bases; unmatched junction bases: 6. Germline V gene data show CDR1 as MDHEN and CDR2 as SYDVKM. The CDR3 totals 13 residues. Using immunoSEQ multiplex PCR, the repertoire was profiled, and TCRdb retains in-frame clones only, with some absent. The sample carries about 220,000 clones, roughly 94% recorded once. The TCR originated in a man aged 45-60 years in good health. Sample: blood. J is TRBJ1-3 and V is TRBV28; 7 nucleotides line up with TRBD1. CDR3 in amino acids: CASSQGVRNTIYF. DNA of the CDR3: TGTGCCAGCAGCCAGGGGGTGAGGAACACCATATATTTT.